The following is a T cell receptor beta chain sequence with its context. Germline V lookup: CDR1 MDHEN, CDR2 SYDVKM. J gave up 2 bases and V 2 bases, and 4 bases lay outside the gene matches. CDR3 length equals 15 residues. The table came from immunoSEQ multiplex PCR; TCRdb's copy has only in-frame clones and leaves some out. The sample has about 980,000 clones, 60% to 85% seen once; the top ten hold around 1.4%. The sample originates from a study of shared clonotypes between healthy human individuals. Study context: The study drew on two women and a few men aged 18 to 49 as donors.

Material for sequencing was memory CD4+ T cells sorted from blood. Subset specified: CD45RA-negative fraction. The rearrangement uses TRBV28 and TRBJ1-2; 8 bases agree with TRBD1. The TCR originated in a man younger than 35 in good health. The CDR3 DNA reads TGTGCCAGCAGTTTAGCAGGGACAGGCAACTATGGCTACACCTTC. Its protein is CASSLAGTGNYGYTF.